Given below is one T cell receptor beta chain in context. Its antigen is still unknown. The record originates from a study of beta chain features in type 1 diabetes. Study-wide points: TCRB CDR3s were moderately but significantly shorter in Type 1 diabetes patients in all four CD4+ subsets.

Sequenced material consisted of expressed TCRB transcripts (all of the isolated RNA was reverse transcribed). The data were produced by immunoSEQ multiplex PCR, yet TCRdb's version contains in-frame clones alone and is incomplete. The table includes around 56,000 clones, under 60% detected once. Trimming left V 2 bases short and J 1 base short, with 14 bases between. CDR1 is SGHTA, CDR2 FQGNSA, per germline. The CDR3 contains 16 residues. The V call is TRBV7-2, the J call TRBJ2-5; D might be TRBD1 (6 bases). This TCR was recovered from a woman in her forties with type 1 diabetes. Sequencing was carried out using Tregs from blood. The CDR3 DNA reads as TGTGCCAGCAGCTTATTTGACGGGACACGCCAAGAGACCCAGTACTTC. Translating gives CASSLFDGTRQETQYF.